This entry lists 22 T cell receptor beta chains sequenced from one sample in a study of T cell repertoires in cytomegalovirus infection. TCRdb independently ran MiXCR on the reads; one entry per CDR3 protein. The sample lists approximately 910,000 distinct CDR3 sequences, 30% to 40% occurring once. The antigens for these receptors are not known. The material was cultured CD8+ T cells from PBMCs, obtained from culture after CMV antigen stimulation. These receptors all come from a human donor in good health (CMV status not recorded). Some clones in this sample may be carry-over from other donors' samples.

This chain links TRBV27 with TRBJ2-1, with 10 bases that match TRBD2. With V trimmed by 4 bases and J by 8 bases, 8 bases remained unmatched. Germline CDR1 and CDR2: MNHEY and SMNVEV (reference sequence). The CDR3 has 15 residues. This CDR3 is CASSSASGGGYEQFF. CDR3 DNA: TGTGCCAGCAGTTCGGCTAGCGGGGGAGGCTATGAGCAGTTCTTC.

The genes are TRBV24-1 and TRBJ2-6; 9 bases agree with TRBD1. V lost 3 bases, J lost 4 bases, and 9 bases stayed unmatched. This CDR3 has 18 residues. Germline values: CDR1 KGHDR, CDR2 SFDVKD. CDR3 bases: TGTGCCACCAGTGATCCCGGGACAGGGTCACGGGGGGCCAACGTCCTGACTTTC. Translation: CATSDPGTGSRGANVLTF.

This clonotype was found many times. J is TRBJ1-2 and V is TRBV7-9, with TRBD1 matching over 9 bases. The V gene's germline CDR1 is SEHNR and CDR2 FQNEAQ (reference sequence). The length of the CDR3 is 14 residues. V shed 4 bases and J 2 bases; nucleotides not matched to a gene: 2. In nucleotides, the CDR3 is TGTGCCAGCAGCTCCGGGACAGGGAACTATGGCTACACCTTC. Protein sequence: CASSSGTGNYGYTF.

This clonotype was seen only a few times. This chain links TRBV4-1 with TRBJ2-1; D gene uncertain. This CDR3 spans 12 amino acids. Trimming left V 4 bases short and J 7 bases short, with 8 bases between. In germline, CDR1 is MGHRA, CDR2 YSYEKL. The CDR3 DNA sequence: TGCGCCAGCAGCCGAGACCTTAATGAGCAGTTCTTC. Protein product: CASSRDLNEQFF.

The chain uses TRBV10-3 and TRBJ1-1; the D gene is possibly TRBD1 (5 bases). Per the germline V gene, CDR1 is ENHRY and CDR2 is SYGVKD. CDR3 length: 14 amino acids. Trimming removed 7 bases from V and 0 bases from J, with 12 bases in between. CDR3 loop: CAIMAGSLNTEAFF. The CDR3 DNA sequence: TGTGCCATCATGGCAGGGAGTTTGAACACTGAAGCTTTCTTT.

This chain links TRBV27 with TRBJ2-5; D is uncertain. Germline V lookup: CDR1 MNHEY, CDR2 SMNVEV (reference sequence). V was shortened by 6 bases and J by 5 bases, with 7 bases between the two germline ends. The CDR3 sequence is 11 residues long. The chain's CDR3 is CASRNKETQYF. CDR3 DNA: TGTGCCAGCAGAAACAAGGAGACCCAGTACTTC.

The DNA of the CDR3 is TGTGCCAGCAGCTTAAGAGGAAGGAAGGACCCTCAAGAGACCCAGTACTTC. Protein sequence: CASSLRGRKDPQETQYF. The chain combines TRBV7-3 with TRBJ2-5, with D uncertain. Germline V gene sequence: CDR1 SGHTA, CDR2 FQGTGA. The CDR3 has 17 amino acids. Trimming left V 1 base short and J 2 bases short, with 17 bases between.

This clonotype has a handful of counts. The rearrangement links TRBV20-1 to TRBJ2-3; 11 positions match TRBD2. Germline loops: CDR1 DFQATT, CDR2 SNEGSKA (reference sequence). J was trimmed by 7 bases and V by 4 bases; bases with no gene match: 4. There are 13 residues in the CDR3. This CDR3 is CSAMGLAVNTQYF. The CDR3 bases are TGCAGTGCTATGGGACTAGCGGTTAATACGCAGTATTTT.

This clonotype was found a few times. The genes are TRBV12-3 or TRBV12-4 and TRBJ1-1, with D maybe TRBD1 (5 bases). The ends were cut back, 4 bases at V and 1 base at J, with 13 bases in the middle. The CDR3 consists of 15 residues. CDR3: CASSSSLGGNTEAFF. The DNA of the CDR3 is TGTGCCAGCAGTTCCTCCTTGGGGGGGAACACTGAAGCTTTCTTT.

This clonotype was seen a few times. The J gene is TRBJ1-4, the V gene TRBV28; TRBD1 matches 8 bases. The CDR3 contains 15 residues. J was trimmed by 8 bases and V by 3 bases; bases with no gene match: 8. Germline V CDR1 and CDR2: MDHEN, SYDVKM. The CDR3 DNA is TGTGCCAGCAGTTTCTCCCAGGGGGCTGGGGAAAAACTGTTTTTT. It is translated as CASSFSQGAGEKLFF.

The V call is TRBV10-2, the J call TRBJ1-1; D possibly corresponds to TRBD1 (6 bases). Germline CDR1 WSHSY, CDR2 SAAADI. CDR3 size: 14 residues. V lost 0 bases and J lost 5, with 10 bases in between. The CDR3 reads CASSESRGRTEAFF. Here the CDR3 DNA reads TGCGCCAGCAGTGAGTCCCGGGGGCGGACTGAAGCTTTCTTT.

The chain combines TRBV5-5 with TRBJ2-7; D is undetermined. Trimming stripped 2 bases from V and 3 bases from J, with 9 bases between. In germline, CDR1 is SGHKS, CDR2 YYEKEE (reference sequence). The CDR3 runs 13 residues. The chain's CDR3 is CASSLRSYYEQYF. CDR3 sequence (DNA): TGTGCCAGCAGCTTAAGGAGCTACTACGAGCAGTACTTC.

The gene calls are TRBV5-8 and TRBJ2-3, with 7 bases aligning to TRBD1. CDR1 is SGHTS and CDR2 is YDEGEE in the germline V gene. CDR3 length: 15 amino acids. Unmatched junction bases numbered 4, after V lost 3 bases and J lost 0 bases. The CDR3: CASSYGTASTDTQYF. CDR3 sequence (DNA): TGTGCCAGCAGCTACGGGACAGCTAGCACAGATACGCAGTATTTT.

A word on this clonotype: This may be a read error: a much more frequent sequence differs by one nucleotide. The J gene is TRBJ2-1, the V gene TRBV7-3; 7 nucleotides align to TRBD2. With 3 bases clipped from V and 6 bases from J, the junction kept 11 bases outside the gene matches. The CDR3 totals 16 residues. CDR1 is SGHTA, CDR2 FQGTGA, per germline. CDR3 in amino acids: CASSFIAGSACNEQFF. In DNA form, the CDR3 reads TGTGCCAGCAGCTTCATAGCGGGCTCAGCCTGCAATGAGCAGTTCTTC.

The chain is built from TRBV6-2 or TRBV6-3 and TRBJ2-7; D uncertain. Per the germline V gene, CDR1 is MNHEY and CDR2 is SVGEGT. The CDR3 consists of 12 residues. CDR3 loop: CASGIASGERYV. CDR3 DNA: TGTGCCAGCGGGATAGCTAGTGGCGAGCGGTACGTC.

About this clonotype itself: Because the CDR3 is missing its conserved closing phenylalanine or tryptophan, this is likely a read error. V and J are TRBV12-5 and TRBJ1-1; 7 nucleotides agree with TRBD1. V was pared by 3 bases and J by 4 bases, with 8 bases of the junction left unmatched. The germline V gene has CDR1 LGHNT and CDR2 FRNRAP. The CDR3 has 15 residues. DNA of the CDR3: TGTGCTAGTGGTTTCTGGACAGGTGGGGTCACTGAAGCTTTCCTT. Residues: CASGFWTGGVTEAFL.

This clonotype was counted only a few times. The V gene is TRBV20-1, the J gene TRBJ1-4; 7 bases map to TRBD1. V lost 3 bases to trimming and J lost 10 bases; unmatched junction nucleotides: 8. The germline V gene has CDR1 DFQATT and CDR2 SNEGSKA (reference sequence). This CDR3 is 13 amino acids long. The chain's CDR3 is CSASTQGELKLFF. CDR3 bases: TGCAGTGCTAGTACGCAGGGGGAACTAAAACTGTTTTTT.

This clonotype was seen more than once but under ten times. This chain connects TRBV7-9 to TRBJ2-1, with 12 positions matching TRBD2. The CDR3 contains 16 residues. Trimming removed 5 bases from V and 9 bases from J; junction bases left unmatched: 11. CDR1 is SEHNR and CDR2 is FQNEAQ in the germline V gene (reference sequence). CDR3 bases: TGTGCCAGCAGCAACCGCCTAGCGGGGGGGCGGGGTGAGCAGTTCTTC. This codes for CASSNRLAGGRGEQFF.

This clonotype was detected only a few times. The rearrangement uses TRBV20-1 and TRBJ1-1; D unclear. With 3 bases removed from V and 1 base from J, the gap between germline ends came to 9 bases. Per the germline V gene, CDR1 is DFQATT and CDR2 is SNEGSKA (reference sequence). CDR3 length equals 13 residues. The CDR3 loop is CSASWVRNTEAFF. The CDR3 DNA is TGCAGTGCTAGCTGGGTTCGGAACACTGAAGCTTTCTTT.

This clonotype has a handful of counts. CDR3 sequence: CASSYSEGGLINSPLHF. The CDR3 DNA follows: TGTGCCAGCAGTTACAGTGAGGGGGGCCTAATTAATTCACCCCTCCACTTT. The chain joins TRBV6-5 to TRBJ1-6; D might be TRBD1 (6 bases). This CDR3 spans 17 amino acids. Trimming left V 2 bases short and J 6 bases short, with 17 bases between. Per germline, CDR1 MNHEY and CDR2 SVGAGI.

The V and J genes are TRBV10-3 and TRBJ2-7; D possibly matches TRBD1 or TRBD2 (6 bases each). V shed 10 bases and J shed 0 bases, with 16 bases lying between them. The CDR3 is 14 residues long. Germline V gene lookup returns CDR1 ENHRY and CDR2 SYGVKD. CDR3 residues: CATLGGTSSYEQYF. The CDR3 nucleotides are TGTGCCACCCTAGGGGGGACAAGCTCCTACGAGCAGTACTTC.

This clonotype was counted a few times. The rearrangement uses TRBV12-3 or TRBV12-4 and TRBJ2-3; 9 nucleotides line up with TRBD2. With 1 base clipped from V and 11 bases from J, the junction kept 1 base outside the gene matches. The CDR3 spans 12 residues. This CDR3 is CASSLEAGGQYF. For the CDR3, the DNA is TGTGCCAGCAGTTTAGAAGCGGGGGGGCAGTATTTT.